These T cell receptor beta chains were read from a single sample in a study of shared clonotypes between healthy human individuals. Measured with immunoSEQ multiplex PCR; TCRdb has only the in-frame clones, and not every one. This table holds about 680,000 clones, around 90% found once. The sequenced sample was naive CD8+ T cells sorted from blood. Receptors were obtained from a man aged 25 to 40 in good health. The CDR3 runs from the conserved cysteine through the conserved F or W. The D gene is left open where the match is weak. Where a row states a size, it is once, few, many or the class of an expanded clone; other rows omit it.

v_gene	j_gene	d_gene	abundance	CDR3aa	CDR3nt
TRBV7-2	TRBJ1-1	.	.	CASSLVFLVPNAEAFF	TGTGCCAGCAGCTTAGTCTTCTTAGTACCTAACGCTGAAGCTTTCTTT
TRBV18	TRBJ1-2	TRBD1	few	CATPGEGQNNYGYTF	TGTGCCACTCCAGGGGAGGGACAGAACAACTATGGCTACACCTTC
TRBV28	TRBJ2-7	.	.	CASSLLLLREQYF	TGTGCCAGCAGTTTACTTCTCCTACGCGAGCAGTACTTC
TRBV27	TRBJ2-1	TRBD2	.	CASSSGTSLYNEQFF	TGTGCCAGCAGTTCCGGGACTAGCCTATACAATGAGCAGTTCTTC
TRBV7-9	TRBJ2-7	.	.	CASRSSSYEQYF	TGTGCCAGCAGAAGTAGCTCCTACGAGCAGTACTTC
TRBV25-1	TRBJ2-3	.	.	CASSDGFTDLGTDTQYF	TGTGCCAGCAGTGACGGTTTCACTGATTTAGGCACAGATACGCAGTATTTT
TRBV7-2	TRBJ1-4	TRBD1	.	CASSRQGRGEKLFF	TGTGCCAGCAGCCGACAGGGACGGGGGGAAAAACTGTTTTTT
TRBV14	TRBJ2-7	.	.	CASSQAEDYEQYF	TGTGCCAGCAGCCAAGCGGAAGACTACGAGCAGTACTTC
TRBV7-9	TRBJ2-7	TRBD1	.	CASSDTRDRDEQYF	TGTGCCAGCAGCGATACCCGGGACAGGGATGAGCAGTACTTC
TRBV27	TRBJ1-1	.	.	CASSWGPETEAFF	TGTGCCAGCAGTTGGGGCCCCGAGACTGAAGCTTTCTTT
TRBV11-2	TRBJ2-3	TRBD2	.	CASSKTPGLAGVKDTQYF	TGTGCCAGCAGCAAAACCCCGGGACTAGCGGGAGTTAAAGATACGCAGTATTTT
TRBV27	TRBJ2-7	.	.	CASSPRATYEQYF	TGTGCCAGCAGTCCACGGGCTACCTACGAGCAGTACTTC
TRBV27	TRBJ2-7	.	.	CASSLAGTYEQYF	TGTGCCAGCAGTTTGGCCGGTACCTACGAGCAGTACTTC
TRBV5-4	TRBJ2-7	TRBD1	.	CASSLSGQGAYEQYF	TGTGCCAGCAGCTTGAGCGGACAGGGGGCCTACGAGCAGTACTTC
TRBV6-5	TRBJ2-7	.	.	CASSYSPSYEQYF	TGTGCCAGCAGTTACTCTCCCTCCTACGAGCAGTACTTC
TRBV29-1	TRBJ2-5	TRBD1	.	CSVGRDRVGQETQYF	TGCAGCGTTGGGAGGGACAGGGTGGGGCAAGAGACCCAGTACTTC
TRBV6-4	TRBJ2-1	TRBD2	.	CASSDLGTSVINEQFF	TGTGCCAGCAGTGATCTAGGGACTAGCGTTATAAATGAGCAGTTCTTC
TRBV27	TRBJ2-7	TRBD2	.	CASSPGGYFYEQYF	TGTGCCAGCAGTCCGGGGGGGTACTTCTACGAGCAGTACTTC
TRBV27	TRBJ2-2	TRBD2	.	CASSTRLAGGVTNTGELFF	TGTGCCAGCAGTACCCGACTAGCGGGAGGGGTAACGAACACCGGGGAGCTGTTTTTT
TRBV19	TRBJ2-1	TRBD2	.	CASSIGGLAGNEQFF	TGTGCCAGTAGTATCGGGGGACTAGCAGGCAATGAGCAGTTCTTC
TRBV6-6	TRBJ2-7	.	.	CASSYSPSYEQYF	TGTGCCAGCAGTTACTCTCCGAGTTACGAGCAGTACTTC
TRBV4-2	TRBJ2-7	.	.	CASSQEDSPYEQYF	TGTGCCAGCAGCCAAGAAGATTCCCCCTACGAGCAGTACTTC
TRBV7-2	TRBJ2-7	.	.	CASSSSLEYEQYF	TGTGCCAGCAGCTCTTCTCTAGAATACGAGCAGTACTTC
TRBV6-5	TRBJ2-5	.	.	CASRKPGVGETQYF	TGTGCCAGCAGAAAACCCGGGGTAGGGGAGACCCAGTACTTC
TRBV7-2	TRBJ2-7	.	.	CASSLQAPYEQYF	TGTGCCAGCAGCTTGCAGGCCCCCTACGAGCAGTACTTC
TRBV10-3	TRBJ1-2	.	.	CAISDTGTPGYTF	TGTGCCATCAGTGACACCGGGACACCCGGCTACACCTTC
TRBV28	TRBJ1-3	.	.	CASSFEGHSGNTIYF	TGTGCCAGCAGTTTTGAGGGTCACTCTGGAAACACCATATATTTT
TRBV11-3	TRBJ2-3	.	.	CASERGSEQYF	TGTGCCAGCGAGAGGGGAAGTGAGCAGTATTTT
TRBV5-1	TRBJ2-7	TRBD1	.	CASSLGDSSGEQYF	TGCGCCAGCAGCTTGGGGGACAGCTCAGGCGAGCAGTACTTC
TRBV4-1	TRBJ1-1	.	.	CASSQDVGNTEAFF	TGCGCCAGCAGCCAAGATGTGGGGAACACTGAAGCTTTCTTT
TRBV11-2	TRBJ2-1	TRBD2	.	CASSLWGLAGGSSYNEQFF	TGTGCCAGCAGCTTATGGGGACTAGCGGGAGGTAGCTCCTACAATGAGCAGTTCTTC
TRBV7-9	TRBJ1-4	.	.	CASSSRDGNEKLFF	TGTGCCAGCAGCTCAAGGGACGGGAATGAAAAACTGTTTTTT
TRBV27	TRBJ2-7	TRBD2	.	CASKGLAPEQYF	TGTGCCAGCAAAGGACTAGCCCCTGAGCAGTACTTC
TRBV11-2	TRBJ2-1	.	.	CASSLVQGRYNEQFF	TGTGCCAGCAGCTTAGTTCAGGGCAGATACAATGAGCAGTTCTTC
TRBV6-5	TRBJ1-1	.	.	CASRLGGGGTEAFF	TGTGCCAGCAGGCTGGGGGGAGGTGGCACTGAAGCTTTCTTT
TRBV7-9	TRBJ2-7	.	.	CASSRPSSYEQYF	TGTGCCAGCAGCCGTCCCTCCTCCTACGAGCAGTACTTC
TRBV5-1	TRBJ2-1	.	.	CASSDRPYYNEQFF	TGCGCCAGCAGCGACAGACCTTACTACAATGAGCAGTTCTTC
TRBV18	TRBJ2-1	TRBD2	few	CASSRLAIEQFF	TGTGCCAGCTCTCGACTAGCAATTGAGCAGTTCTTC
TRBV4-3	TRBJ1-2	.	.	CASSQDGGYTF	TGCGCCAGCAGCCAAGACGGTGGCTACACCTTC
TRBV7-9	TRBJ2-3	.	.	CASTRPDGTSTDTQYF	TGTGCCAGCACCCGCCCCGATGGGACTAGCACAGATACGCAGTATTTT
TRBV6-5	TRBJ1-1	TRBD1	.	CASSPPGTANTEAFF	TGTGCCAGCAGTCCCCCCGGGACAGCGAACACTGAAGCTTTCTTT
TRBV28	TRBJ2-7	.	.	CASNPGPTYEQYF	TGTGCCAGCAACCCCGGACCGACTTACGAGCAGTACTTC